These 4 T cell receptor beta chains share one sample of origin, sequenced in a study of shared clonotypes between healthy human individuals. CD45RO-negative, CCR7-positively selected cells formed the naive CD8 fraction, excluding terminally differentiated effector memory CD45RA+ cells. Here immunoSEQ multiplex PCR was the method, and the copy in TCRdb shows in-frame clones only, minus some. Seen here are 2 million or so clones, around 96% observed once, and the top ten hold roughly 1.1%. Sequencing was performed on naive CD8+ T cells sorted from blood. These receptors were taken from a man between 18 and 29 years old in good health.

The chain recombines TRBV28 with TRBJ2-7; tentative D call: TRBD2 (6 bases). Germline loops: CDR1 MDHEN, CDR2 SYDVKM. The CDR3 runs 13 residues. Between the trimmed V and J ends, which lost 6 bases and 6 bases, there was a span of 15 bases. The CDR3 here is CASSPSGRSEQYF. CDR3 nucleotides: TGTGCCAGCAGCCCTAGTGGGAGGAGCGAGCAGTACTTC.

The J gene is TRBJ2-1, the V gene TRBV5-1, with 13 bases that match TRBD2. The CDR3 covers 17 residues. In germline, CDR1 is SGHRS, CDR2 YFSETQ. The ends lost 3 bases at V and 3 bases at J; junction bases unmatched: 6. Here the CDR3 reads CASSYGLAGVVYNEQFF. CDR3 bases: TGCGCCAGCAGCTACGGACTAGCGGGAGTGGTCTACAATGAGCAGTTCTTC.

V is TRBV7-9 and J is TRBJ2-7, with D unresolved. This CDR3 spans 14 amino acids. Germline-derived CDR1 and CDR2 are SEHNR and FQNEAQ (reference sequence). V was pared by 1 base and J by 4 bases, with 11 bases between. CDR3 residues: CASSLEGGGYEQYF. The CDR3 coding sequence is TGTGCCAGCAGCTTAGAAGGCGGTGGGTACGAGCAGTACTTC.

Turning to this clone: The same CDR3 is also encoded by other DNA sequences in this sample. This chain joins TRBV7-9 and TRBJ2-1; D might be TRBD1 (6 bases). This CDR3 spans 15 amino acids. Germline lookup yields CDR1 SEHNR and CDR2 FQNEAQ (reference sequence). The V gene lost 1 base and the J gene lost 1 base, with 8 bases spanning the gap. CDR3 region: CASSLGQGSYNEQFF. In DNA, the CDR3 is TGTGCCAGCAGCTTAGGGCAGGGGTCCTACAATGAGCAGTTCTTC.